The rows below give T cell receptor beta chains drawn from one sample of a study of blood T cells in healthy people across ages. TCRdb redid the calling of the 5' RACE reads with MiXCR, one entry per CDR3 protein. The sample yields over 600,000 distinct CDR3 sequences, roughly 41% seen once. The sequencing input was blood. Receptors originate from a man aged 80 or over in good health. Both conserved end residues are part of each CDR3. Each record gives: clone size, V gene, J gene, D gene, CDR3 DNA, CDR3 protein. D genes are given only for firm matches. Expanded clones are given a class, and other clones once, few, many or no size at all.

few,TRBV21-1,TRBJ1-2,.,TGTGCTAAAGCGCCGAACAGGGGCAATCGCTATGGCTACACCTTC,CAKAPNRGNRYGYTF
.,TRBV13,TRBJ2-1,TRBD2,TGTGCCAGCAGCGGGGGGGCTAGCGGGTTCAATGAGCAGTTCTTC,CASSGGASGFNEQFF
many,TRBV6-1,TRBJ2-5,TRBD1,TGTGCCAGCAGCCGGGACAGGGGGCCCTCCCAGTACTTC,CASSRDRGPSQYF
.,TRBV7-8,TRBJ2-1,.,TGTGCCAGCAGTCTTAGTACAGGGTTCGATGAGCAGTTCTTC,CASSLSTGFDEQFF
once,TRBV7-2,TRBJ2-1,.,TGTGCCAGCAGCCCCTGCCCGGACAATGAGCAGTTCTTC,CASSPCPDNEQFF
.,TRBV20-1,TRBJ1-1,.,TGCAGTGCTAGACATGCCAACCGGCCCACTGAAGCTTTCTTT,CSARHANRPTEAFF
few,TRBV3-1,TRBJ2-6,TRBD1,TGTGCCAGCAGCCAAGAGGGGACAGGGGGCCGGTCTGGGGCCAACGTCCTGACTTTC,CASSQEGTGGRSGANVLTF
.,TRBV7-2,TRBJ2-7,.,TGTGCCAGCAACGTGGGCACTGCCTACAATGAGCAGTACTTC,CASNVGTAYNEQYF
few,TRBV7-9,TRBJ1-6,.,TGTGCCAGCAGCTCCAGGGCTTCCTATAATTCACCCCTCCACTTT,CASSSRASYNSPLHF
.,TRBV5-1,TRBJ2-2,.,TGCGCCAGCAGCTTGACTAGCACTTACACCGGGGAGCTGTTTTTT,CASSLTSTYTGELFF
few,TRBV6-5,TRBJ2-2,TRBD1,TGTGCCAGCAGTACTCCCGGGACAGGGCCCACCGGGGAGCTGTTTTTT,CASSTPGTGPTGELFF
many,TRBV12-3/TRBV12-4,TRBJ2-3,TRBD2,TGTGCCAGCACCAACGGGCTAGCGGGAGTGGCAGATACGCAGTATTTT,CASTNGLAGVADTQYF
.,TRBV7-2,TRBJ2-7,.,TGTGCCAGCAGCGAGGGGCCCGGTAGCTCCGACGAGCAGTACTTC,CASSEGPGSSDEQYF
many,TRBV3-1,TRBJ2-3,.,TGTGCCAGCAGCCAAGTTACAGGGAGCACAGATACGCAGTATTTT,CASSQVTGSTDTQYF
few,TRBV7-6,TRBJ2-4,.,TGTGCCAGCAGCTTAGGTCTAGGGGGTCTAGCCAAAAACATTCAGTACTTC,CASSLGLGGLAKNIQYF
few,TRBV4-3,TRBJ2-7,.,TGCGCCAGCAGCCAAGAAGTCGGACGGCACTACGAGCAGTACTTC,CASSQEVGRHYEQYF
.,TRBV5-4,TRBJ2-1,TRBD2,TGTGCCAGCAGCTTACTAGCGGGGACCTCCTACAATGAGCAGTTCTTC,CASSLLAGTSYNEQFF
.,TRBV7-2,TRBJ1-1,.,TGTGCCAGCAGCCGTAGGGTTTCAGGGAAATCTTGGGACACTGAAGCTTTCTTT,CASSRRVSGKSWDTEAFF
.,TRBV6-2/TRBV6-3,TRBJ1-5,.,TGTGCCAGTACCGGGGAAGCCCATCAGCCCCAGCATTTT,CASTGEAHQPQHF
.,TRBV29-1,TRBJ2-1,.,TGCAGCGTTGGGGCGGGGGCCTCCTACAATGAGCAGTTCTTC,CSVGAGASYNEQFF
many,TRBV6-1,TRBJ2-7,TRBD2,TGTGCCAGCGGTGGGTGGGCTAGCGGGGGTAGCAACGAGCAGTACTTC,CASGGWASGGSNEQYF
.,TRBV20-1,TRBJ2-7,TRBD1,TGCAGTGCTAGGCCAGGGGGGTGGACAGGGGAGACTGGTGAGCAGTACTTC,CSARPGGWTGETGEQYF
few,TRBV7-2,TRBJ2-1,.,TGTGCCAGCAGCTTAGGCGGAAACTCCTACAATGAGCAGTTCTTC,CASSLGGNSYNEQFF
.,TRBV5-4,TRBJ2-7,.,TGTGCCAGCAGCCGGGACCCTACGGCCTACGAGCAGTACTTC,CASSRDPTAYEQYF
.,TRBV5-6,TRBJ2-2,TRBD1,TGTGCCAGCAGCTTTCCCGGGACAGGGGAGCGCACGAGAAATTTGAACACCGGGGAGCTGTTTTTT,CASSFPGTGERTRNLNTGELFF
.,TRBV29-1,TRBJ2-2,TRBD1,TGCAGCGTTGTACCCCAGGGGGCGCAGTCGGGGGAGCTGTTTTTT,CSVVPQGAQSGELFF
many,TRBV9,TRBJ2-5,.,TGTGCCAGCAGCGCAAGTCAAGAGACCCAGTACTTC,CASSASQETQYF
few,TRBV4-2,TRBJ2-1,TRBD2,TGTGCCAGCAGCCACCAGATAGCGGGGGGTTACAATGAGCAGTTCTTC,CASSHQIAGGYNEQFF
.,TRBV10-3,TRBJ2-3,TRBD2,TGTGCCATCAAGGCTAGCGGACCACGAGACACAGATACGCAGTATTTT,CAIKASGPRDTDTQYF
many,TRBV11-2,TRBJ2-3,TRBD2,TGTGCCAGCAGCTCGGCGGGGGGGCTTCAGTATTTT,CASSSAGGLQYF
.,TRBV4-2,TRBJ2-7,TRBD2,TGTGCCAGCAGCCAAAGCACTAGCGGGGGGTATGAGCAGTACTTC,CASSQSTSGGYEQYF
few,TRBV28,TRBJ2-5,TRBD2,TGTGCCAGCAGTCGCAGCGGGAGTACACAAGAGACCCAGTACTTC,CASSRSGSTQETQYF
few,TRBV5-1,TRBJ2-3,.,TGCGCCAGCAGCCGACCCGATGGAACAGATACGCAGTATTTT,CASSRPDGTDTQYF
few,TRBV7-8,TRBJ2-1,.,TGTGCCAGCAGCTTAGACTGGGGAGTGGACGAGCAGTTCTTC,CASSLDWGVDEQFF
.,TRBV11-3,TRBJ2-1,TRBD2,TGTGCCAGCAGCTTAGCCCCCGGACTAGCGGGACCTAATGAGCAGTTCTTC,CASSLAPGLAGPNEQFF
few,TRBV7-3,TRBJ2-1,.,TGTGCCAGCACCTTGGGGCCCGGCTTCAATGAGCAGTTCTTC,CASTLGPGFNEQFF
.,TRBV6-5,TRBJ1-5,.,TGTGCCAGCAGTACCGCTGGGGGGCGCGGTCAGCCCCAGCATTTT,CASSTAGGRGQPQHF
few,TRBV24-1,TRBJ1-4,.,TGTGCCACCAGTGATTTGATCAAGGAAAAACTGTTTTTT,CATSDLIKEKLFF
.,TRBV6-2/TRBV6-3,TRBJ2-7,.,TGTGCCAGCAGTTTGGAGGGCCTAACAGGACCCTACGAGCAGTACTTC,CASSLEGLTGPYEQYF
few,TRBV5-1,TRBJ2-3,.,TGCGCCAGCCAACAGGGAGCCAGCACAGATACGCAGTATTTT,CASQQGASTDTQYF
.,TRBV9,TRBJ2-1,.,TGTGCCAGCAGCGTAGCCCTTGAGGGCTGGTCCTACAATGAGCAGTTCTTC,CASSVALEGWSYNEQFF
.,TRBV28,TRBJ2-5,.,TGTGCCAGCAGCCAACTTAGGGGGGTGGAGACCCAGTACTTC,CASSQLRGVETQYF
few,TRBV20-1,TRBJ2-3,TRBD2,TGCAGTGCTAGGGATCCTAGCGGGGGGCCCGGACCCACAGATACGCAGTATTTT,CSARDPSGGPGPTDTQYF
.,TRBV24-1,TRBJ1-2,.,TGTGCCACCAGTGCCGGACGGACGTATGGCTACACCTTC,CATSAGRTYGYTF
.,TRBV28,TRBJ2-1,TRBD2,TGTGCCAGCTCCGGGACGAGCGGGAGGGAGGAGCAGTTCTTC,CASSGTSGREEQFF
.,TRBV10-2,TRBJ1-2,TRBD1,TGCGCCAGCACCTTCGACAGGGCTAACTATGGCTACACCTTC,CASTFDRANYGYTF
few,TRBV28,TRBJ2-1,TRBD1,TGTGCCAGCAGTTTACTCGGCGGGACAGGGGATTTTTACAATGAGCAGTTCTTC,CASSLLGGTGDFYNEQFF
many,TRBV5-4,TRBJ2-5,TRBD2,TGTGCCAGCACCCGCGAGACGGGAGGAGTGGAGACCCAGTACTTC,CASTRETGGVETQYF
few,TRBV12-3/TRBV12-4,TRBJ2-4,.,TGTGCCAGCAGCAGTAGGGTGGGACACCTGCCCATTCAGTACTTC,CASSSRVGHLPIQYF
.,TRBV28,TRBJ2-2,TRBD2,TGTGCCAGCAGTGTATCAGGACTAGCGGGAGATGGGGAGCTGTTTTTT,CASSVSGLAGDGELFF
few,TRBV20-1,TRBJ2-7,TRBD1,TGCAGTGCAACCTCTGGACAGGAGAGCTCCTACGAGCAGTACTTC,CSATSGQESSYEQYF
.,TRBV2,TRBJ2-6,.,TGTGCCAGCAGTGTTAAGACCCCTGGGGCCAACGTCCTGACTTTC,CASSVKTPGANVLTF
few,TRBV12-5,TRBJ1-5,.,TGTGCTAGTGGTTTGTCGACAGAGCTTTATCAGCCCCAGCATTTT,CASGLSTELYQPQHF
.,TRBV11-2,TRBJ1-1,.,TGTGCTAGCAGCTTAGGAGGATACGGTGGGGACACTGAAGCTTTCTTT,CASSLGGYGGDTEAFF
.,TRBV10-2,TRBJ2-5,.,TGCGCCAGCCGCCGAGGGGGGAGTGGAGAGACCCAGTACTTC,CASRRGGSGETQYF
.,TRBV20-1,TRBJ2-3,TRBD2,TGCAGTGCTAGGGCGGGACTAGCGGGAGGGCCCACAGATACGCAGTATTTT,CSARAGLAGGPTDTQYF
many,TRBV27,TRBJ2-4,.,TGTGCCAGCAGTCGGCGGGGCCTAGCCAAAAACATTCAGTACTTC,CASSRRGLAKNIQYF
few,TRBV20-1,TRBJ2-5,.,TGCAGTGCTGGGGTGGAGTCCCAAGAGACCCAGTACTTC,CSAGVESQETQYF